The 28 T cell receptor beta chains below all came from one sample that was sequenced in a study of radiotherapy plus CTLA-4 blockade in lung cancer. Measured with immunoSEQ multiplex PCR; TCRdb has only the in-frame clones, and not every one. In the table there are approximately 40,000 clones, 80% to 90% of which are singletons. The input for sequencing was peripheral blood, taken from a patient treated with radiotherapy plus ipilimumab. The receptors come from a human donor with non-small cell lung cancer whose response to radiotherapy plus ipilimumab could not be evaluated.

The chain has TRBV9 and TRBJ2-2; D not resolved. The CDR3 is 14 residues long. Germline V gene sequence: CDR1 SGDLS, CDR2 YYNGEE. V dropped 1 base and J dropped 1 base, with 5 bases sitting between them. The CDR3 is CASSVLGNTGELFF. The CDR3, as DNA: TGTGCCAGCAGCGTACTCGGGAACACCGGGGAGCTGTTTTTT. Full variable domain (outside the CDR3, taken from reference TRBV9 and TRBJ2-2): DSGVTQTPKHLITATGQRVTLRCSPRSGDLSVYWYQQSLDQGLQFLIQYYNGEERAKGNILERFSAQQFPDLHSELNLSSLELGDSALYFCASSVLGNTGELFFGEGSRLTVL.

The V call is TRBV6-1, the J call TRBJ2-4, with D uncertain. The length of the CDR3 is 15 residues. The germline V and J ends were trimmed by 5 bases and 5 bases, with 16 bases remaining between them. Looked up from germline, CDR1 is MNHNS and CDR2 is SASEGT. Here the CDR3 DNA reads TGTGCCAGCAGTCAGTGGAGTTCAGTCGAAAACATTCAGTACTTC. Amino acid sequence: CASSQWSSVENIQYF.

A remark on this clone: Other DNA sequences from this sample encode an identical CDR3 as well. This chain links TRBV4-1 with TRBJ2-5; 10 bases fit TRBD2. With V trimmed by 4 bases and J by 0 bases, 8 bases remained unmatched. Germline-derived CDR1 and CDR2 are MGHRA and YSYEKL. The CDR3 totals 17 residues. This CDR3 is CASSRVKRGGHQETQYF. The CDR3 bases are TGCGCCAGCAGCCGGGTAAAGCGGGGGGGACACCAAGAGACCCAGTACTTC.

This chain links TRBV6-1 with TRBJ2-7; 8 nucleotides align to TRBD1. After removal of 6 bases from V and 5 bases from J, the junction contained 9 bases not matched to a gene. The CDR3 is made up of 14 amino acids. CDR1 is MNHNS and CDR2 is SASEGT in the germline V gene. CDR3 sequence: CASSLRTGGHEQYF. Written as DNA, the CDR3 is TGTGCCAGCAGCCTTCGAACAGGGGGTCACGAGCAGTACTTC.

The V gene is TRBV19, the J gene TRBJ1-6; TRBD1 matches at 7 bases. The germline V gene has CDR1 LNHDA and CDR2 SQIVND (reference sequence). J lost 9 bases, V lost 4 bases, and 6 bases had no gene match. The CDR3 extends over 14 amino acids. The CDR3 sequence is CASSRDSGGSPLHF. The DNA of the CDR3 is TGTGCCAGTAGTAGGGACTCAGGGGGTTCACCCCTCCACTTT.

The chain joins TRBV18 to TRBJ1-1, with a tentative D call TRBD1 (6 bases). The CDR3 is 16 residues long. V dropped 0 bases and J dropped 2 bases, with 13 bases sitting between them. Germline-derived CDR1 and CDR2 are KGHSH and LQKENI. The CDR3 protein is CASSPPSRTVNTEAFF. DNA of the CDR3: TGTGCCAGCTCACCACCTTCCAGGACAGTAAACACTGAAGCTTTCTTT. The variable domain in full, with the rest retrieved from reference TRBV18 and TRBJ1-1, is NAGVMQNPRHLVRRRGQEARLRCSPMKGHSHVYWYRQLPEEGLKFMVYLQKENIIDESGMPKERFSAEFPKEGPSILRIQQVVRGDSAAYFCASSPPSRTVNTEAFFGQGTRLTVV.

The genes are TRBV28 and TRBJ1-2; D is ambiguous. Germline V gene sequence: CDR1 MDHEN, CDR2 SYDVKM. Trimming removed 7 bases at V and 3 bases at J, with 21 bases between. The length of the CDR3 is 16 residues. The CDR3 loop reads CASTPPGNGVDYGYTF. CDR3 DNA: TGTGCCAGCACCCCCCCGGGGAATGGTGTCGACTATGGCTACACCTTC.

The chain carries TRBV6-5 and TRBJ2-3, with TRBD2 as a possible D gene (6 bases). V was cut by 0 bases and J by 1 base, with 8 bases left in between. This CDR3 has 15 amino acids. In germline, CDR1 is MNHEY, CDR2 SVGAGI. The CDR3 nucleotides are TGTGCCAGCAGTTACTCGGGACTCCGCACAGATACGCAGTATTTT. It specifies CASSYSGLRTDTQYF.

The gene calls are TRBV5-4 and TRBJ2-5; weak D call: TRBD2 (7 bases). This CDR3 comprises 13 residues. Per germline, CDR1 SGHNT and CDR2 YYREEE (reference sequence). Trimming removed 6 bases from V and 4 bases from J, with 13 bases in between. The CDR3 here is CASMGGARETQYF. The CDR3 DNA sequence: TGTGCCAGCATGGGGGGGGCGCGAGAGACCCAGTACTTC.

This clone was found once. This chain links TRBV15 with TRBJ2-3; D may be TRBD2 (5 bases). Germline-derived CDR1 and CDR2 are LNHNV and YYDKDF (reference sequence). CDR3 length: 13 residues. Trimming cost V 1 base and J 6 bases, with 8 bases left between them. CDR3 in DNA: TGTGCCACCAGCAGAGTAACGGGGGATACGCAGTATTTT. Amino acids: CATSRVTGDTQYF. Complete variable domain (other parts from reference TRBV15 and TRBJ2-3): DAMVIQNPRYQVTQFGKPVTLSCSQTLNHNVMYWYQQKSSQAPKLLFHYYDKDFNNEADTPDNFQSRRPNTSFCFLDIRSPGLGDTAMYLCATSRVTGDTQYFGPGTRLTVL.

In its sample, this clone was seen once. This sequence joins TRBV6-5 and TRBJ2-7; 10 nucleotides align to TRBD1. The V segment lost 7 bases and the J segment 2 bases; nucleotides outside the gene matches: 8. The CDR3 extends over 15 amino acids. Germline CDR1 reads MNHEY; CDR2 reads SVGAGI. In DNA form, the CDR3 reads TGTGCCAGCACCTGGGGGGGACAGGGGACCTACGAGCAGTACTTC. This sequence encodes CASTWGGQGTYEQYF.

The J gene is TRBJ2-5, the V gene TRBV27, with TRBD2 identical over 11 bases. Looked up from germline, CDR1 is MNHEY and CDR2 is SMNVEV (reference sequence). The J segment lost 2 bases and the V segment lost 6 bases, leaving 2 bases of the junction unmatched. The CDR3 is 14 residues long. The CDR3 sequence: CASRGLAVQETQYF. CDR3 coding DNA: TGTGCCAGCAGGGGACTAGCGGTACAAGAGACCCAGTACTTC.

The V and J genes are TRBV5-1 and TRBJ1-3, with D maybe TRBD1 (6 bases). This CDR3 is built from 21 residues. Per the germline V gene, CDR1 is SGHRS and CDR2 is YFSETQ. Trimming pared 3 bases from V and 0 bases from J, leaving 28 bases between. CDR3 region: CASSSKLITGGATGSGNTIYF. For the CDR3, the DNA is TGCGCCAGCAGCTCCAAGCTGATCACCGGGGGGGCGACGGGCTCTGGAAACACCATATATTTT.

The J gene is TRBJ1-1, the V gene TRBV10-3; maybe TRBD1 (5 bases). Trimming pared 0 bases from V and 6 bases from J, leaving 17 bases between. Germline V gene data show CDR1 as ENHRY and CDR2 as SYGVKD. This CDR3 comprises 16 residues. CDR3 coding DNA: TGTGCCATCAGTGAGTCCTGGGGGGAGGGCGCCGCTGAAGCTTTCTTT. Amino acids: CAISESWGEGAAEAFF.

The rearrangement uses TRBV28 and TRBJ2-3; D ambiguous. The CDR3 has 14 amino acids. Germline V CDR1 and CDR2: MDHEN, SYDVKM. The germline V and J ends were trimmed by 6 bases and 3 bases, with 13 bases remaining between them. The CDR3 loop is CASSPASETDTQYF. The CDR3 bases are TGTGCCAGCAGCCCAGCGTCGGAGACAGATACGCAGTATTTT.

The chain carries TRBV19 and TRBJ2-3, with 7 positions matching TRBD2. With V trimmed by 7 bases and J by 2 bases, 3 bases remained unmatched. Per the germline V gene, CDR1 is LNHDA and CDR2 is SQIVND (reference sequence). This CDR3 contains 13 residues. The CDR3 loop is CASKAGITDTQYF. The CDR3 region has the DNA TGTGCCAGTAAAGCGGGAATCACAGATACGCAGTATTTT.

The CDR3 bases are TGCAGCGTTGAAGTCCCGGGACAGTACAATGAGCAGTTCTTC. Its protein product is CSVEVPGQYNEQFF. This rearrangement joins TRBV29-1 to TRBJ2-1, with TRBD1 matching 7 bases. This CDR3 is 14 amino acids long. Germline V lookup: CDR1 SQVTM, CDR2 ANQGSEA. V shed 1 base, J shed 4 bases, and the junction held 4 bases outside the gene matches.

The rearrangement uses TRBV14 and TRBJ2-7, with a possible D match to TRBD1 (6 bases). Germline values: CDR1 SGHDN, CDR2 FVKESK. V lost 6 bases and J lost 0, with 6 bases in between. This CDR3 has 12 residues. CDR3 coding DNA: TGTGCCAGCAGGGACAGCTCCTACGAGCAGTACTTC. Amino acids: CASRDSSYEQYF.

The V gene is TRBV4-1, the J gene TRBJ1-4; no reliable D call. V was clipped by 4 bases and J by 0 bases, with 12 bases between them. This CDR3 has 16 amino acids. In germline, CDR1 is MGHRA, CDR2 YSYEKL. This chain's CDR3 is CASSLSFVPTNEKLFF. Written as DNA, the CDR3 is TGCGCCAGCAGCCTATCCTTCGTCCCAACTAATGAAAAACTGTTTTTT.

The chain recombines TRBV10-1 with TRBJ2-7; D is ambiguous. Between the trimmed V and J ends, which lost 0 bases and 4 bases, there was a span of 4 bases. Germline V gene data show CDR1 as WNHNN and CDR2 as SYGVQD (reference sequence). The CDR3 consists of 12 residues. CDR3 nucleotides: TGCGCCAGCAGTGAGTCGGAGTACGAGCAGTACTTC. Encoded protein: CASSESEYEQYF.

This chain connects TRBV29-1 to TRBJ1-2, with a possible D match to TRBD1 (5 bases). Germline V gene lookup returns CDR1 SQVTM and CDR2 ANQGSEA. CDR3 length: 13 residues. Deletions cut 1 base from V and 4 bases from J, with 10 bases between. The CDR3 is CSVEARVGYGYTF. CDR3 nucleotide sequence: TGCAGCGTTGAAGCCAGGGTCGGCTATGGCTACACCTTC.

The chain couples TRBV5-5 to TRBJ1-1; a weak D match, TRBD1 (5 bases). CDR1 is SGHKS and CDR2 is YYEKEE in the germline V gene (reference sequence). V lost 4 bases and J 4 bases, leaving 20 bases between the germline ends. The CDR3 is 16 residues long. In DNA, the CDR3 is TGTGCCAGCAGCCCCCCCGGGCAGGGCCCGACCACTGAAGCTTTCTTT. It codes for CASSPPGQGPTTEAFF.

The V gene is TRBV4-2, the J gene TRBJ1-3; D is undetermined. Deletions cut 1 base from V and 4 bases from J, with 11 bases between. This CDR3 is built from 15 residues. Germline CDR1 is LGHNA and CDR2 is YNFKEQ. CDR3 in amino acids: CASSQVTGAGNTIYF. The CDR3 DNA is TGTGCCAGCAGCCAAGTGACGGGTGCGGGAAACACCATATATTTT.

The chain joins TRBV5-4 to TRBJ2-3, with TRBD2 matching 11 bases. The CDR3 loop spans 19 amino acids. The J segment lost 4 bases and the V segment lost 10 bases, leaving 23 bases of the junction unmatched. Germline V gives CDR1 SGHNT, CDR2 YYREEE (reference sequence). CDR3 residues: CASPTGVLAGGALPDTQYF. The CDR3 region has the DNA TGTGCCTCACCCACGGGAGTGCTAGCGGGGGGTGCTCTGCCAGATACGCAGTATTTT.

The chain combines TRBV7-9 with TRBJ2-5; the match to TRBD2 covers 8 bases. V was pared by 4 bases and J by 5 bases, with 6 bases of the junction left unmatched. Germline CDR1 and CDR2: SEHNR and FQNEAQ (reference sequence). The CDR3 length is 14 residues. The CDR3 loop is CASSYSGVEETQYF. The CDR3 coding sequence is TGTGCCAGCAGCTATAGCGGGGTCGAGGAGACCCAGTACTTC.

This chain joins TRBV5-1 and TRBJ1-1; tentatively, D is TRBD1 (5 bases). The CDR3 length is 14 residues. V lost 2 bases, J lost 4 bases, and 12 bases lay in between. Germline V gene data show CDR1 as SGHRS and CDR2 as YFSETQ. CDR3 sequence reads: CASSLDAGLTEAFF. The CDR3 nucleotides read TGCGCCAGCAGCTTAGACGCAGGGCTCACTGAAGCTTTCTTT.

J is TRBJ1-5 and V is TRBV4-1; 10 nucleotides agree with TRBD1. The CDR3 is 16 amino acids. The trim removed 1 base at V and 6 bases at J, leaving 6 bases unmatched. The germline V gene has CDR1 MGHRA and CDR2 YSYEKL. The CDR3 sequence: CASSQGDRGPGQPQHF. The CDR3 DNA sequence: TGCGCCAGCAGCCAAGGAGACAGGGGGCCAGGTCAGCCCCAGCATTTT.

The gene calls are TRBV9 and TRBJ1-4; perhaps TRBD1 as D (6 bases). There are 17 residues in the CDR3. Trimming stripped 6 bases from V and 0 bases from J, with 18 bases between. Germline lookup yields CDR1 SGDLS and CDR2 YYNGEE. The CDR3: CASTPGGGVATNEKLFF. For the CDR3, the DNA is TGTGCCAGCACCCCGGGAGGGGGGGTTGCAACTAATGAAAAACTGTTTTTT.